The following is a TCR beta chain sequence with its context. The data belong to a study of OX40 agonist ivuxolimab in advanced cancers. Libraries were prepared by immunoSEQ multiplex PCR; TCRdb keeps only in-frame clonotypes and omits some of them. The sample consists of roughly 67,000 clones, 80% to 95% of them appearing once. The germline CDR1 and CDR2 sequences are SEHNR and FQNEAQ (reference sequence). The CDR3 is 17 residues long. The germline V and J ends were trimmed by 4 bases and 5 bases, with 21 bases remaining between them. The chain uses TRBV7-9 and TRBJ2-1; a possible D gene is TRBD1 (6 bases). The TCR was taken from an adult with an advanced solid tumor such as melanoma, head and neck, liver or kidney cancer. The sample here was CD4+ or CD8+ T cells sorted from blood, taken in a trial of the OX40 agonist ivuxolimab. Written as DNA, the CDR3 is TGTGCCAGCAGCTCCCCCAAAACAGGGACCAACCACAATGAGCAGTTCTTC. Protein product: CASSSPKTGTNHNEQFF.